Below, 15 T cell receptor beta chains from the same sample are listed, as sequenced in a study of shared clonotypes between healthy human individuals (TCRdb year 2020). Library construction relied on the immunoSEQ multiplex PCR assay. Imported from immuneACCESS, the table was reduced by TCRdb to in-frame sequences with V and J called. These copies leave out some clones; in studies compared against another copy, an unresolved V gene accounts for under half, and the cause of the remainder is not known. For this sample there are 400,000 to 600,000 clones; almost 80% appear just once. The ten largest clonotypes hold around 12% of the sample. Sequencing was performed on PBMCs. Source of these receptors: a woman aged 35 to 49 in good health. Some clones in this sample may be carry-over from other donors' samples.

This clone was seen ten or more times. The DNA of the CDR3 is TGTGCCAGCACTCGCCCCCCAAGGTACGAGCAGTACTTC. Its protein product is CASTRPPRYEQYF. V usage is TRBV21-1 and J usage is TRBJ2-7. TRBV21-1 is deemed a pseudogene. CDR3 size: 13 residues.

The chain uses TRBV23-1 and TRBJ2-7; D perhaps matches TRBD2 (5 bases). TRBV23-1 is flagged as an ORF with uncertain function. V shed 0 bases and J shed 2 bases, with 11 bases lying between them. This CDR3 spans 15 amino acids. CDR3 DNA sequence: TGCGCCAGCAGTCAATCGCCTCAGAGGGCCTACGAGCAGTACTTC. It is translated as CASSQSPQRAYEQYF.

With respect to this clone: This CDR3 is also generated by other DNA sequences in the sample. For the CDR3, the DNA is TGTGCCAGCAGTTTACAAGAGACCCAGTACTTC. Its protein product is CASSLQETQYF. This rearrangement joins TRBV28 to TRBJ2-5; the D is unclear. V was trimmed by 2 bases and J by 2 bases, leaving 0 bases between them. This CDR3 has 11 residues. The germline V gene has CDR1 MDHEN and CDR2 SYDVKM. Drawing the rest from reference TRBV28 and TRBJ2-5, the complete variable domain is DVKVTQSSRYLVKRTGEKVFLECVQDMDHENMFWYRQDPGLGLRLIYFSYDVKMKEKGDIPEGYSVSREKKERFSLILESASTNQTSMYLCASSLQETQYFGPGTRLLVL.

The chain carries TRBV2 and TRBJ2-3, with TRBD2 matching 10 bases. The CDR3 spans 19 residues. V lost 3 bases and J lost 1; bases outside the gene matches: 13. Germline CDR1 SNHLY, CDR2 FYNNEI. The CDR3 sequence is CASSDGGLAGVPRTDTQYF. In DNA form, the CDR3 reads TGTGCCAGCAGTGACGGAGGGCTAGCGGGAGTCCCCCGCACAGATACGCAGTATTTT.

Turning to this clone: The sample holds other DNA sequences that translate to the same CDR3. Written as DNA, the CDR3 is TGTGCCAGTAGTGCGGGACCCTACGAGCAGTACTTC. It yields the protein CASSAGPYEQYF. The rearrangement uses TRBV19 and TRBJ2-7; a weak D match, TRBD2 (6 bases). The CDR3 length is 12 residues. V was trimmed by 5 bases and J by 2 bases, leaving 7 bases between them. Germline CDR1 reads LNHDA; CDR2 reads SQIVND (reference sequence).

V and J are TRBV9 and TRBJ2-7; perhaps TRBD2 as D (5 bases). V shed 4 bases and J shed 6 bases, with 11 bases lying between them. Germline CDR1 and CDR2: SGDLS and YYNGEE. The CDR3 covers 12 residues. CDR3 in amino acids: CASSRFEGEQYF. The CDR3 coding sequence is TGTGCCAGCAGCCGTTTCGAGGGCGAGCAGTACTTC. Complete variable domain (other parts from reference TRBV9 and TRBJ2-7): DSGVTQTPKHLITATGQRVTLRCSPRSGDLSVYWYQQSLDQGLQFLIQYYNGEERAKGNILERFSAQQFPDLHSELNLSSLELGDSALYFCASSRFEGEQYFGPGTRLTVT.

The rearrangement uses TRBV27 and TRBJ1-5; D is possibly TRBD1 (6 bases). Trimming stripped 2 bases from V and 1 base from J, with 15 bases between. The CDR3 loop spans 17 amino acids. Germline loops: CDR1 MNHEY, CDR2 SMNVEV (reference sequence). The CDR3 DNA sequence: TGTGCCAGCAGTTTAGGCAGGGGCCGGGGGAGCAATCAGCCCCAGCATTTT. This encodes CASSLGRGRGSNQPQHF.

The chain uses TRBV5-4 and TRBJ2-5; the match to TRBD2 covers 10 bases. Germline V gives CDR1 SGHNT, CDR2 YYREEE (reference sequence). Unmatched junction bases numbered 7, after V lost 4 bases and J lost 1 base. This CDR3 has 16 residues. The CDR3 DNA reads TGTGCCAGCAGCCGGACTCTAGCGGGAGCCCAAGAGACCCAGTACTTC. Protein sequence: CASSRTLAGAQETQYF.

The rearrangement links TRBV5-1 to TRBJ2-5; D remains ambiguous. Trimming shortened V by 5 bases and J by 3 bases, and 11 bases separated the two germline ends. The CDR3 sequence is 13 residues long. Germline lookup yields CDR1 SGHRS and CDR2 YFSETQ. CDR3 nucleotides: TGCGCCAGCAGGCGGAACAGAAAAGAGACCCAGTACTTC. This sequence encodes CASRRNRKETQYF. The complete variable domain, with remaining parts taken from reference TRBV5-1 and TRBJ2-5, reads KAGVTQTPRYLIKTRGQQVTLSCSPISGHRSVSWYQQTPGQGLQFLFEYFSETQRNKGNFPGRFSGRQFSNSRSEMNVSTLELGDSALYLCASRRNRKETQYFGPGTRLLVL.

V usage is TRBV6-5 and J usage is TRBJ2-1; 7 nucleotides match TRBD2. Germline V gene data show CDR1 as MNHEY and CDR2 as SVGAGI. Losses at the gene ends were 1 base for V and 8 bases for J; bases not matched to a gene: 11. CDR3 size: 16 residues. The CDR3 spells CASSYWGGGRGDEQFF. DNA for the CDR3: TGTGCCAGCAGTTACTGGGGGGGAGGGAGGGGCGATGAGCAGTTCTTC.

This clone has just a few counts. V usage is TRBV28 and J usage is TRBJ1-5, with 9 bases matching TRBD1. This CDR3 comprises 12 residues. With 9 bases clipped from V and 4 bases from J, the junction kept 1 base outside the gene matches. CDR1 and CDR2 from the germline V gene are MDHEN and SYDVKM. The CDR3 coding sequence is TGTGCCAGTGGGACAGGGAATCAGCCCCAGCATTTT. Its translation is CASGTGNQPQHF.

J is TRBJ2-5 and V is TRBV5-1; TRBD1 is a possible D gene (6 bases). Trimming shortened V by 3 bases and J by 3 bases, and 12 bases separated the two germline ends. Germline V gene lookup returns CDR1 SGHRS and CDR2 YFSETQ. This CDR3 is 14 amino acids long. The CDR3 region has the DNA TGCGCCAGCAGCTCGGACAGCCTCAAAGAGACCCAGTACTTC. Its translation: CASSSDSLKETQYF.

In DNA, the CDR3 is TGTGCCAGCAGCTTATTCGGGAATCAGCCCCAGCATTTT. It encodes CASSLFGNQPQHF. V gene TRBV7-2 combines with J gene TRBJ1-5; no clear D gene. Germline loops: CDR1 SGHTA, CDR2 FQGNSA. The CDR3 contains 13 residues. V dropped 2 bases and J dropped 4 bases, with 6 bases sitting between them.

The V and J genes are TRBV28 and TRBJ1-2, with TRBD1 matching 8 bases. Germline lookup yields CDR1 MDHEN and CDR2 SYDVKM. The CDR3 has 13 residues. Germline trimming cut 5 bases from V and 8 bases from J; bases unmatched to any gene: 7. The CDR3 protein is CASSVQGAGGYTF. The CDR3 region has the DNA TGTGCCAGCAGTGTTCAGGGGGCTGGCGGCTACACCTTC.

There are a few counts of this clone. The rearrangement links TRBV10-2 to TRBJ1-2; D not certain. The CDR3 has 13 amino acids. V lost 3 bases, J lost 2 bases, and 7 bases lay in between. From germline, CDR1 is WSHSY and CDR2 SAAADI. The CDR3 DNA follows: TGCGCCAGCAGTGAACCTGCGAACTATGGCTACACCTTC. It codes for CASSEPANYGYTF.